Below, one TCR beta chain is given with its context. No antigen is known for it. These data originate in a study of cytomegalovirus exposure and HLA in healthy donors. Study results and limitations: The tendency of first-cohort TCR clusters to co-occur in the roughly 120 validation repertoires was the finding of a later analysis. Specificity of a few CMV-associated chains for CMV antigens was verified in vitro. Most TCR sequences were seen very rarely across donors, but some public TCRs occurred in many. The classifier reportedly diagnosed cytomegalovirus status with high sensitivity and specificity.

TCRdb's copy holds only in-frame clones and misses some; the assay was immunoSEQ multiplex PCR. The sample yields under 50,000 clones, approximately 93% seen once. Germline V lookup: CDR1 MNHEY, CDR2 SMNVEV (reference sequence). Germline trimming cut 4 bases from V and 4 bases from J; bases unmatched to any gene: 6. CDR3 length: 15 amino acids. The origin of this receptor is a woman in her late teens or twenties in good health and CMV-seronegative. V is TRBV27 and J is TRBJ2-7, with 11 bases fitting TRBD1. The sequenced material came from PBMCs. CDR3 region: CASSSRTGGFYEQYF. CDR3 DNA sequence: TGTGCCAGCAGTTCGCGGACAGGGGGCTTTTACGAGCAGTACTTC.